One T cell receptor beta chain is described in this entry. This sample is part of a study of blood T cell repertoires in COVID-19. As originally analysed: The assay estimated nucleated cells by amplifying reference gene primers. TCRdb keeps only in-frame clones here, not all; method: immunoSEQ multiplex PCR. V, J and clone size are taken as reported in that table, and D and trimming were inferred from the DNA itself. The sample includes just under 350,000 clones, about nine tenths of them seen just once. This clonotype was obtained from a woman in her sixties or seventies with COVID-19, enrolled during active disease. The sequenced sample consisted of peripheral blood.

The CDR3 reads CASSYSMNLRYEQYF. CDR3 bases: TGTGCCAGCAGTTACTCGATGAATCTGCGCTACGAGCAGTACTTC. This chain links TRBV6-5 with TRBJ2-7; the D is unclear. This CDR3 is 15 amino acids long. Trimming cost V 0 bases and J 3 bases, with 12 bases left between them. Looked up from germline, CDR1 is MNHEY and CDR2 is SVGAGI.